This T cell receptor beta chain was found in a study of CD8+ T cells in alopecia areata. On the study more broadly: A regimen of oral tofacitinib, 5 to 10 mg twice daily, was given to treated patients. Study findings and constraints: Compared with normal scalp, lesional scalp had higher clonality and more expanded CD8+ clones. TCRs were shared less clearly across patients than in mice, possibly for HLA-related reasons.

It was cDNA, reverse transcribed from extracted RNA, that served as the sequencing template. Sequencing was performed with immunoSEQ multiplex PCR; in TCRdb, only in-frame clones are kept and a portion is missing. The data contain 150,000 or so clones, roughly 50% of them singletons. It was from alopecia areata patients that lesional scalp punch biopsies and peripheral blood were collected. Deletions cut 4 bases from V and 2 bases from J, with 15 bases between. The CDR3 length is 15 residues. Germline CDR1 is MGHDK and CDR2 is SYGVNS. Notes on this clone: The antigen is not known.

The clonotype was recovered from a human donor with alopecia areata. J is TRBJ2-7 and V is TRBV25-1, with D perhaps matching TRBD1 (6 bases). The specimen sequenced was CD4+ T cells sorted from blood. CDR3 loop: CASSVPGAATYEQYF. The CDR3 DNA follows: TGTGCCAGCAGTGTACCAGGGGCCGCAACCTACGAGCAGTACTTC.